Following are 17 T cell receptor beta chains from one sample sequenced in a study of blood T cell repertoires in COVID-19. TCRdb's copy holds only in-frame clones and misses some; the assay was immunoSEQ multiplex PCR. Of approximately 270,000 clones in the sample, 70% to 90% are singletons; the top ten hold about 1.3%. The sample comprised peripheral blood. The source is a man older than 75 with acute or convalescent COVID-19.

This chain joins TRBV4-3 and TRBJ2-1; 8 bases are a match to TRBD2. Trimming cost V 3 bases and J 4 bases; bases outside gene matches: 8. There are 16 residues in the CDR3. Germline CDR1 and CDR2: LGHNA and YSLEER. The CDR3 spells CASSQGSGGLYNEQFF. CDR3 in DNA: TGCGCCAGCAGCCAGGGGAGCGGGGGATTATACAATGAGCAGTTCTTC.

The V and J genes are TRBV5-1 and TRBJ2-1; TRBD2 matches at 15 bases. Germline trimming cut 2 bases from V and 9 bases from J; bases unmatched to any gene: 9. The germline V gene has CDR1 SGHRS and CDR2 YFSETQ. The CDR3 extends over 17 amino acids. The CDR3 nucleotides are TGCGCCAGCAGCTTAACTACCGGACTAGCGGGAGGGTTTGAGCAGTTCTTC. Translation gives CASSLTTGLAGGFEQFF.

There are a few counts of this clone. The chain carries TRBV19 and TRBJ1-1; weak D call: TRBD1 (6 bases). Trimming took off 5 bases at V and 6 bases at J, with 19 bases between the two ends. Germline V lookup: CDR1 LNHDA, CDR2 SQIVND (reference sequence). The CDR3 loop spans 15 amino acids. The CDR3 coding sequence is TGTGCCAGTAGTTTATGGACAGAACAGAGCGCTGAAGCTTTCTTT. Translating it yields CASSLWTEQSAEAFF.

The chain combines TRBV9 with TRBJ2-2; D is ambiguous. The germline CDR1 and CDR2 sequences are SGDLS and YYNGEE. Trimming took 0 bases from V and 3 from J, leaving 6 bases between them. The CDR3 contains 14 residues. CDR3 residues: CASSVAPDTGELFF. The CDR3 nucleotides are TGTGCCAGCAGCGTAGCTCCGGACACCGGGGAGCTGTTTTTT.

This rearrangement joins TRBV7-9 to TRBJ2-5; D not certain. The V end was cut by 3 bases, the J end by 0 bases, with 2 bases between. Germline V CDR1 and CDR2: SEHNR, FQNEAQ (reference sequence). The CDR3 loop spans 12 amino acids. The CDR3 spells CASSFDQETQYF. As DNA, the CDR3 is TGTGCCAGCAGCTTCGACCAAGAGACCCAGTACTTC.

The chain joins TRBV6-5 to TRBJ2-2, with TRBD1 matching over 10 bases. V dropped 6 bases and J dropped 8; count of bases not matched to a gene: 9. Germline V gene sequence: CDR1 MNHEY, CDR2 SVGAGI. The CDR3 covers 15 residues. CDR3 amino acids: CASSRDRGLHGELFF. CDR3 DNA sequence: TGTGCCAGCAGCCGGGACAGGGGCCTACATGGGGAGCTGTTTTTT.

This clone was observed a few times. This sequence joins TRBV7-9 and TRBJ2-7, with TRBD1 identical over 9 bases. The V segment lost 1 base and the J segment 3 bases; nucleotides outside the gene matches: 7. CDR3 length equals 16 residues. Germline-derived CDR1 and CDR2 are SEHNR and FQNEAQ (reference sequence). The DNA for the CDR3 is TGTGCCAGCAGCTTAGGGGACAGGGTTCCTGTCTACGAGCAGTACTTC. Amino acid sequence: CASSLGDRVPVYEQYF.

The chain is built from TRBV27 and TRBJ1-4; no clear D. This CDR3 is 10 amino acids long. Germline lookup yields CDR1 MNHEY and CDR2 SMNVEV (reference sequence). V gave up 10 bases and J gave up 8 bases, with 8 bases separating them. As DNA, the CDR3 is TGTGCCATTGAACGGGAAAAACTGTTTTTT. Its translation: CAIEREKLFF.

The rearrangement joins TRBV4-2 to TRBJ2-3, with TRBD2 identical over 10 bases. Germline trimming cut 3 bases from V and 2 bases from J; bases unmatched to any gene: 8. The CDR3 is 17 residues long. Germline CDR1 reads LGHNA; CDR2 reads YNFKEQ. CDR3 coding DNA: TGTGCCAGCAGCCAGGAGATAGCGGGGGGCCACACAGATACGCAGTATTTT. Its translation is CASSQEIAGGHTDTQYF.

The chain carries TRBV7-9 and TRBJ2-4, with D perhaps TRBD1 (6 bases). The germline gives CDR1 SEHNR, CDR2 FQNEAQ (reference sequence). The CDR3 sequence is 15 residues long. V gave up 8 bases and J gave up 2 bases, with 16 bases separating them. Written as DNA, the CDR3 is TGTGCCAGCGGTCCAGTCGGACAGACCAAAAACATTCAGTACTTC. It codes for CASGPVGQTKNIQYF. The variable domain in full, with the rest retrieved from reference TRBV7-9 and TRBJ2-4, is DTGVSQNPRHKITKRGQNVTFRCDPISEHNRLYWYRQTLGQGPEFLTYFQNEAQLEKSRLLSDRFSAERPKGSFSTLEIQRTEQGDSAMYLCASGPVGQTKNIQYFGAGTRLSVL.

The chain employs TRBV11-2 and TRBJ1-3, with D tentatively TRBD1 (6 bases). V dropped 3 bases and J dropped 0 bases, with 12 bases sitting between them. Germline V lookup: CDR1 SGHAT, CDR2 FQNNGV. CDR3 length equals 16 residues. CDR3 DNA: TGTGCCAGCAGCTTTCAGGGGCTTAGCTCTGGAAACACCATATATTTT. It is translated as CASSFQGLSSGNTIYF.

This clone was detected only a few times. The V gene is TRBV6-5, the J gene TRBJ1-1; 7 bases agree with TRBD1. Trimming removed 0 bases from V and 8 bases from J; junction bases left unmatched: 9. This CDR3 region has 15 residues. CDR1 is MNHEY, CDR2 SVGAGI, per germline. The chain's CDR3 is CASSYSQYRGTEAFF. CDR3 in DNA: TGTGCCAGCAGTTACTCACAGTACAGGGGCACCGAAGCTTTCTTT.

V usage is TRBV5-4 and J usage is TRBJ2-1; the match to TRBD1 covers 7 bases. V shed 4 bases and J 2 bases; nucleotides not matched to a gene: 6. Germline V gene lookup returns CDR1 SGHNT and CDR2 YYREEE (reference sequence). The CDR3 spans 15 residues. The CDR3 DNA is TGTGCCAGCAGCACCGGGACAGTCCCCTACAATGAGCAGTTCTTC. This translates into CASSTGTVPYNEQFF.

J is TRBJ1-1 and V is TRBV6-2 or TRBV6-3; D is undetermined. Germline CDR1 MNHEY, CDR2 SVGEGT. CDR3 length equals 14 residues. The germline V and J ends were trimmed by 2 bases and 4 bases, with 11 bases remaining between them. CDR3 loop: CASSYSLAGTEAFF. CDR3 in DNA: TGTGCCAGCAGTTACAGTCTCGCGGGCACTGAAGCTTTCTTT.

This clone was seen just once. Other DNA sequences of this sample code for an identical CDR3. The rearrangement uses TRBV18 and TRBJ1-5, with 8 bases matching TRBD1. The CDR3 is 15 residues long. The V gene end was trimmed by 2 bases and the J gene end by 4 bases; junction bases not matched to a gene: 4. The germline CDR1 and CDR2 sequences are KGHSH and LQKENI. The CDR3 sequence is CASSPTGTGNQPQHF. CDR3 DNA: TGTGCCAGCTCACCAACCGGGACAGGAAATCAGCCCCAGCATTTT.

The chain joins TRBV7-9 to TRBJ1-1; D is unclear. This CDR3 comprises 13 residues. V dropped 2 bases and J dropped 5 bases, with 9 bases sitting between them. The V gene's germline CDR1 is SEHNR and CDR2 FQNEAQ (reference sequence). The CDR3 coding sequence is TGTGCCAGCAGCTTACTGGAGACGACTGAAGCTTTCTTT. Its protein is CASSLLETTEAFF.

The J gene is TRBJ1-4, the V gene TRBV5-1, with a possible D match to TRBD1 (5 bases). This CDR3 region has 16 residues. V lost 4 bases and J 0 bases, leaving 13 bases between the germline ends. Looked up from germline, CDR1 is SGHRS and CDR2 is YFSETQ. CDR3 sequence (DNA): TGCGCCAGCAGCAATAACGCAGGGACAACTAATGAAAAACTGTTTTTT. Its translation: CASSNNAGTTNEKLFF. Full variable domain (missing parts from reference TRBV5-1 and TRBJ1-4): KAGVTQTPRYLIKTRGQQVTLSCSPISGHRSVSWYQQTPGQGLQFLFEYFSETQRNKGNFPGRFSGRQFSNSRSEMNVSTLELGDSALYLCASSNNAGTTNEKLFFGSGTQLSVL.